The source of this T cell receptor (beta chain) is a study of T-cell reconstitution after alpha-beta-depleted transplantation in children. Molecular barcoding with unique molecular identifiers was used for the TCRbeta library. TCRdb independently ran MiXCR on the PCR reads; one entry per CDR3 protein. This table holds about 300,000 distinct CDR3 sequences, about 7.3% found once. The sample holds many counts of this clonotype. Its target is unknown. Overall study findings and caveats: Reports say that about two months after transplant, the alpha-beta T cells came out of several hundred graft clones that had expanded. At day 60, the high TCRbeta diversity found in some patients originated from recipient T cells and thymic progenitors that had survived. Among T cells one year after transplant, newly produced cells accounted for most counts and diversity.

The CDR3 sequence is 16 residues long. V was trimmed by 0 bases and J by 3 bases, leaving 12 bases between them. CDR1 and CDR2 (germline): MNHEY, SVGAGI. This specimen was peripheral blood, taken 360 days after TCRalphabeta/CD19-depleted stem cell transplant. The chain couples TRBV6-5 to TRBJ2-1; D is possibly TRBD1 (5 bases). This TCR came from a female patient aged 2-15 years who had a stem cell transplant for Fanconi anemia, so the T cells may come from the graft donor. This CDR3 reads CASSYSIGHLYNEQFF. As DNA, the CDR3 is TGTGCCAGCAGTTACTCGATCGGACACCTCTACAATGAGCAGTTCTTC.